This T cell receptor beta chain emerged from a study of cytomegalovirus exposure and HLA in healthy donors. Study overall: The 90 to 150 validation repertoires used the same platform as the 500 to 700 first-cohort repertoires, a later analysis reported. Study results and caveats: Rarity marked most TCR sequences, yet some public TCRs occurred in many donors. Reported results showed that the classifier diagnosed cytomegalovirus status with high specificity and sensitivity.

The method was immunoSEQ multiplex PCR; TCRdb's version includes in-frame clones alone and lacks a portion of them. The sample gives over 150,000 clones, less than 90% of which show up once; 2% to 2.5% is in the top ten. Between the trimmed V and J ends, which lost 5 bases and 7 bases, there was a span of 5 bases. This CDR3 is 11 amino acids long. Germline CDR1 and CDR2: MNHEY and SMNVEV (reference sequence). Remarks on this clone: The target antigen is unknown.

Sequencing was carried out using PBMCs. The chain couples TRBV27 to TRBJ2-2; D is unresolved. The receptor was derived from a woman aged 18-29 years in good health and CMV-seronegative. CDR3 sequence: CASSPGGELFF. The CDR3 bases are TGTGCCAGCAGTCCGGGCGGGGAGCTGTTTTTT.